The present TCR beta chain was sequenced within a study of shared clonotypes between healthy human individuals. Study-level points and caveats: Sampling covered nothing but blood. Tissue TCR repertoires likely differ from those found in blood. In a few donors, approximately 5% of naive CD4 clonotypes appeared in common.

Here immunoSEQ multiplex PCR was the method, and the copy in TCRdb shows in-frame clones only, minus some. The table shows 2,100,000 or so clones, with around 95% occurring only once. V shed 4 bases, J shed 0 bases, and the junction held 6 bases outside the gene matches. The CDR3 has 17 residues. Looked up from germline, CDR1 is SGHRS and CDR2 is YFSETQ. Points on this clone: Its antigen is unidentified.

Sequenced material: naive CD4+ T cells sorted from blood. Specified subset: CD45RA+ positively selected. The chain is built from TRBV5-1 and TRBJ2-7; TRBD2 aligns across 14 bases. The clonotype was recovered from a man aged 18 to 30 in good health. CDR3 in DNA: TGCGCCAGCAGCGCAGGCGGACTAGCGGGGGGCTCCTACGAGCAGTACTTC. It specifies CASSAGGLAGGSYEQYF.